The source of this TCR beta chain is a study of T cells in Graves' hyperthyroidism and ophthalmopathy. Study information: Initial diagnosis, before any treatment, was when peripheral blood was collected.

Study-wide results and caveats: Most expanded thyroid clonotypes above 0.001 also appeared in blood. A model of 13 V-J features distinguished ophthalmopathy from stable hyperthyroidism.

A note on this clonotype: The antigen remains undetermined.

RNA transcripts provided the source from which TCR beta CDR3 regions were amplified. An initial round of RT-PCR targeting the TCR CDR3 relied on the HTBI primer set. Using its own MiXCR run on the multiplex PCR reads, TCRdb lists one record per CDR3 protein. The sample has some 530,000 distinct CDR3 sequences, approximately 23% seen once. The TCR was taken from a woman in her seventies with Graves' ophthalmopathy. Sequencing was performed on blood.

CDR3 in DNA: TGTGCCACCAGGGACCCCGGGGGGAATGAGCAGTTCTTC. This codes for CATRDPGGNEQFF. V usage is TRBV24-1 and J usage is TRBJ2-1; TRBD2 aligns across 7 bases. CDR1 and CDR2 from the germline V gene are KGHDR and SFDVKD. Trimming took 7 bases from V and 7 from J; bases not matched to a gene: 6. The CDR3 has 13 amino acids.